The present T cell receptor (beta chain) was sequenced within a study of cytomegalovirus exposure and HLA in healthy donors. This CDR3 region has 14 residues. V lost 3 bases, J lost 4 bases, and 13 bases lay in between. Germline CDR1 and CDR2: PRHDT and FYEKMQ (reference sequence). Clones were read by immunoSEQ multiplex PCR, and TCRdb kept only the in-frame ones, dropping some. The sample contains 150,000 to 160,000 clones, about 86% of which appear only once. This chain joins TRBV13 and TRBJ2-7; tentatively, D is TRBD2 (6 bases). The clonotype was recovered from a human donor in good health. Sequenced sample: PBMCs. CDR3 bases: TGTGCCAGCAGCTTGGGCGGGACCAAGTACGAGCAGTACTTC. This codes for CASSLGGTKYEQYF.